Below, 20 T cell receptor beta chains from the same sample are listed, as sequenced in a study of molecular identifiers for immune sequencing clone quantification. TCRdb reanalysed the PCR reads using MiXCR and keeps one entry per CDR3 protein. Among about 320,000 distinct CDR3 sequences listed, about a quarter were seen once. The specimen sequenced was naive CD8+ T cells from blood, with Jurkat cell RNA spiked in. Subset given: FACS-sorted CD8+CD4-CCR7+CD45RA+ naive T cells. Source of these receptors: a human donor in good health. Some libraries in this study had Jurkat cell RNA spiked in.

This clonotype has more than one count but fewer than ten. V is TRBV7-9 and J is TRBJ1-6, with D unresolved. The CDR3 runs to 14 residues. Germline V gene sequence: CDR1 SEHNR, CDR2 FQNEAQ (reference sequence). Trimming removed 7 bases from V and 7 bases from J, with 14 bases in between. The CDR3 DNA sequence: TGTGCCAGCAACGAGGGAGTGGGCAATTCACCCCTCCACTTT. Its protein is CASNEGVGNSPLHF.

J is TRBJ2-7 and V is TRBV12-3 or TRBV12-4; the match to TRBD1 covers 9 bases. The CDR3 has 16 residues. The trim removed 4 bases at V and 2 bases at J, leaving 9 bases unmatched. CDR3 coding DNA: TGTGCCAGCAGTTCCTCCGGGACAGGGTCTCCCTACGAGCAGTACTTC. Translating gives CASSSSGTGSPYEQYF.

The CDR3 protein is CASSPTPATGAYEQYF. CDR3 coding DNA: TGTGCCAGCAGCCCCACCCCCGCGACAGGGGCCTACGAGCAGTACTTC. The genes are TRBV5-5 and TRBJ2-7, with 8 nucleotides matching TRBD1. Germline CDR1 SGHKS, CDR2 YYEKEE (reference sequence). V lost 4 bases and J lost 2; bases outside the gene matches: 11. This CDR3 comprises 16 residues.

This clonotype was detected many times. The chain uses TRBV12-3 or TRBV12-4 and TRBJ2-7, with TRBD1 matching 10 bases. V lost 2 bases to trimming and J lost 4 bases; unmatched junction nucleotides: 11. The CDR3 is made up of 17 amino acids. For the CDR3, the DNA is TGTGCCAGCAGTTTATCCCTGTTTGGGACAGGGGTGTACGAGCAGTACTTC. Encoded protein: CASSLSLFGTGVYEQYF.

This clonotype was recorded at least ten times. The CDR3 nucleotides are TGTGCCAGCAGTCTGGCAGGGTACTACGAGCAGTACTTC. This encodes CASSLAGYYEQYF. The chain has TRBV27 and TRBJ2-7; D is possibly TRBD1 (5 bases). Looked up from germline, CDR1 is MNHEY and CDR2 is SMNVEV (reference sequence). The V end lost 5 bases, the J end lost 3 bases, and 11 bases lay between the germline ends. CDR3 size: 13 residues.

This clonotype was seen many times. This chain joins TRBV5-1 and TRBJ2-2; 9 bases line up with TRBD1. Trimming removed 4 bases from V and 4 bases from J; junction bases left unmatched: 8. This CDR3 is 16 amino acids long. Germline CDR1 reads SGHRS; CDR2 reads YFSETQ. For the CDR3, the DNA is TGCGCCAGCAGCGCCGAACAGGGGGCGAGCACCGGGGAGCTGTTTTTT. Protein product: CASSAEQGASTGELFF.

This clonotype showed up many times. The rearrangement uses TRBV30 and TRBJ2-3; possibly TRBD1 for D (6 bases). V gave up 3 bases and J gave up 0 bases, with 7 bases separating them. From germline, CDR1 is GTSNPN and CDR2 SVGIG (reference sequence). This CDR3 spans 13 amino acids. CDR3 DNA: TGTGCCTGGAGGGACAGAAGCACAGATACGCAGTATTTT. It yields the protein CAWRDRSTDTQYF.

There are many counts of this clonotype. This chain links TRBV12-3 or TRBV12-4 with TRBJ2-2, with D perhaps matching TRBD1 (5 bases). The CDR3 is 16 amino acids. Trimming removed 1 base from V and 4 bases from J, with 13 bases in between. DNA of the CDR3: TGTGCCAGCAGTTTAGAGAAGGGGCAGGGCACCGGGGAGCTGTTTTTT. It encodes CASSLEKGQGTGELFF.

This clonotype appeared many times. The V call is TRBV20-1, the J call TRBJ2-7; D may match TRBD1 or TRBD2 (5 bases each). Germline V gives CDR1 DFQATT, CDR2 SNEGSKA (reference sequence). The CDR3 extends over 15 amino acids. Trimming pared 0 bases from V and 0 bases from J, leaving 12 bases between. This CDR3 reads CSARDPGASSYEQYF. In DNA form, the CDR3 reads TGCAGTGCTAGAGATCCCGGGGCTAGCTCCTACGAGCAGTACTTC.

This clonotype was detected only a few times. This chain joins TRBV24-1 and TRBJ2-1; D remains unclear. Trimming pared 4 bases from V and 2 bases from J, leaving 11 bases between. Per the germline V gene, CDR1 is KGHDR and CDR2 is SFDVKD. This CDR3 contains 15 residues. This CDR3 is CATSDPQLTYNEQFF. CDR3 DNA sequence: TGTGCCACCAGTGACCCCCAGCTGACCTACAATGAGCAGTTCTTC.

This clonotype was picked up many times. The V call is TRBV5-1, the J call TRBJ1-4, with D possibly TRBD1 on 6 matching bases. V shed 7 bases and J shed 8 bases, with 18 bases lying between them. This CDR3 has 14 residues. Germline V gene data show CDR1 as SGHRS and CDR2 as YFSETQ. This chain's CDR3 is CASRRQEHEEKLFF. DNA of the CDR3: TGCGCCAGCCGCCGACAGGAACACGAAGAAAAACTGTTTTTT.

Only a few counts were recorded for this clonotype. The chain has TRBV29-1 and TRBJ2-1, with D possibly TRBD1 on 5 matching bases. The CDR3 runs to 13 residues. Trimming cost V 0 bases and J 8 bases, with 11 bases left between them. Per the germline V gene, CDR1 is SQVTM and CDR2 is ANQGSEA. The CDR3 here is CSVEDIRVDEQFF. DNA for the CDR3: TGCAGCGTTGAAGACATCAGGGTGGATGAGCAGTTCTTC.

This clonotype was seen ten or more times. CDR3: CSARPLSGRPGEQFF. The CDR3 DNA is TGCAGTGCTCGCCCACTATCCGGAAGGCCGGGTGAGCAGTTCTTC. This chain connects TRBV20-1 to TRBJ2-1; D gene unclear. V gave up 5 bases and J gave up 9 bases, with 23 bases separating them. Germline assignment: CDR1 DFQATT and CDR2 SNEGSKA (reference sequence). The CDR3 length is 15 residues.

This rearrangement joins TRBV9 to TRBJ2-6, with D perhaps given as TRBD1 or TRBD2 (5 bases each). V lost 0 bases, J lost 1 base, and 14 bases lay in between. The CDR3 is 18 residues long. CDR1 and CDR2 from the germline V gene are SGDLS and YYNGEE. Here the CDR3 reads CASSVGVLGESGANVLTF. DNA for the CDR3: TGTGCCAGCAGCGTAGGAGTACTGGGGGAATCTGGGGCCAACGTCCTGACTTTC.

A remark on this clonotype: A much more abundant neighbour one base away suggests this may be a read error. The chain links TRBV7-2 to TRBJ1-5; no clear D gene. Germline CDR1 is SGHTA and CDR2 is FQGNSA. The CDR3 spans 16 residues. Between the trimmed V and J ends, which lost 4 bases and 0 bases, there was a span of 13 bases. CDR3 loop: CASSSAASDSNQPQHF. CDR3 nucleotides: TGTGCCAGCAGCTCCGCTGCATCAGATAGCAATCAGCCCCAGCATTTT.

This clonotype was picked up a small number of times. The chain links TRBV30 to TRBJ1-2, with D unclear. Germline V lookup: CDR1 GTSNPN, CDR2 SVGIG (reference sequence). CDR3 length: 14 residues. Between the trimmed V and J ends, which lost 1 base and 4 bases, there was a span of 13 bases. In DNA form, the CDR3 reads TGTGCCTGGAGTGAGGTTTCCGTATCCTATGGCTACACCTTC. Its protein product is CAWSEVSVSYGYTF.

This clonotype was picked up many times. CDR3 region: CASSPGLAGDEQYF. The CDR3, as DNA: TGTGCCAGCAGCCCAGGACTAGCGGGAGACGAGCAGTACTTC. The chain joins TRBV7-2 to TRBJ2-7, with TRBD2 matching over 13 bases. Looked up from germline, CDR1 is SGHTA and CDR2 is FQGNSA. V lost 5 bases to trimming and J lost 5 bases; unmatched junction nucleotides: 3. The CDR3 is made up of 14 amino acids. The complete variable domain, with remaining parts taken from reference TRBV7-2 and TRBJ2-7, reads GAGVSQSPSNKVTEKGKDVELRCDPISGHTALYWYRQSLGQGLEFLIYFQGNSAPDKSGLPSDRFSAERTGGSVSTLTIQRTQQEDSAVYLCASSPGLAGDEQYFGPGTRLTVT.

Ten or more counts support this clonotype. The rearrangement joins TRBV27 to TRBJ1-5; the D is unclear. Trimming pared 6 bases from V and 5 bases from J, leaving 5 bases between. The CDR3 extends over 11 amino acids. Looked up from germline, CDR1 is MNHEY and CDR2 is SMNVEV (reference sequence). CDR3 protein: CASSPYQPQHF. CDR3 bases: TGTGCCAGCAGCCCCTATCAGCCCCAGCATTTT.

CDR3: CASSEEVHNQPQHF. In DNA, the CDR3 is TGTGCCAGCAGTGAAGAGGTCCACAATCAGCCCCAGCATTTT. This chain joins TRBV2 and TRBJ1-5; D unclear. Trimming stripped 1 base from V and 3 bases from J, with 7 bases between. The CDR3 consists of 14 residues. Looked up from germline, CDR1 is SNHLY and CDR2 is FYNNEI.

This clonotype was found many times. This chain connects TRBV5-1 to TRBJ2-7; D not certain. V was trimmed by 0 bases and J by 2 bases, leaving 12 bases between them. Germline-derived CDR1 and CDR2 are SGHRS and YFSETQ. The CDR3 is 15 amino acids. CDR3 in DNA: TGCGCCAGCAGCTTGGATAGTGGCAGAGCCTACGAGCAGTACTTC. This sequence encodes CASSLDSGRAYEQYF.